This TCR beta chain stems from a study of blood T cells in healthy people across ages. Together with a sample-barcoded 5' primer, a J-beta primer mix was included in a second PCR lasting about 7 to 12 cycles. TCRdb passed the 5' RACE reads through MiXCR, listing each CDR3 protein once. This sample yields fewer than 950,000 distinct CDR3 sequences, of which about 37% are seen a single time; 13% belongs to the top ten. Sequences were obtained from blood. This TCR was sampled from a man aged 18 to 29 in good health.

The CDR3 protein is CASSFQDISYGYTF. The CDR3 DNA reads as TGTGCCAGCAGCTTCCAGGACATTTCCTATGGCTACACCTTC. The genes are TRBV9 and TRBJ1-2, with D perhaps TRBD1 (5 bases). The ends were cut back, 4 bases at V and 4 bases at J, with 14 bases in the middle. Germline CDR1 is SGDLS and CDR2 is YYNGEE. CDR3 length equals 14 residues.